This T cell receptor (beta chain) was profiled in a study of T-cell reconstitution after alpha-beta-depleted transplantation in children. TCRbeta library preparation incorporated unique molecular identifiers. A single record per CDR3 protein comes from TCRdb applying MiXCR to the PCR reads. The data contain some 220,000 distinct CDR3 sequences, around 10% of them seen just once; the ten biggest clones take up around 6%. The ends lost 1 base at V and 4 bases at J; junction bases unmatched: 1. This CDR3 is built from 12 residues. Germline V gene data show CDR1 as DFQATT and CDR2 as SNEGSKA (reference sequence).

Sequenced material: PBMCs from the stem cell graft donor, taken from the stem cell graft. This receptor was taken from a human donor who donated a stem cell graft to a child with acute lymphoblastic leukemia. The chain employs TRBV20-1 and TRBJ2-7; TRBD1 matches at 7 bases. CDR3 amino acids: CSARGTGYEQYF. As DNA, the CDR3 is TGCAGTGCTAGAGGGACAGGTTACGAGCAGTACTTC.